The 10 T cell receptor beta chains below were found in one sample sequenced in a study of prognosis after radiotherapy for stage I lung cancer. With two-round multiplex PCR, TCR beta CDR3 sequences were amplified from genomic DNA. Gene-specific primers for each TRBV and TRBJ gene drove first-round PCR. TCRdb fed the multiplex PCR reads into MiXCR, producing one record per CDR3 protein. The profile covers fewer than 40,000 distinct CDR3 sequences, with about half appearing a single time and approximately 15% taken by the ten largest. Specimen: PBMCs, collected before or after stereotactic body radiation therapy (not recorded which). Source of these receptors: a donor aged 50 or older with non-small cell lung cancer.

This clonotype appeared many times. A junction boundary mismatches the germline segment, possibly from a read error. In nucleotides, the CDR3 is TGTGCTAGCAGCCTCACCGGACAGCAAGAGACCCAGTACTTC. Encoded protein: CASSLTGQQETQYF. The gene calls are TRBV7-7 and TRBJ2-5; the D gene is possibly TRBD1 (6 bases). The CDR3 runs to 14 residues. The germline CDR1 and CDR2 sequences are SSHAT and FNYEAQ (reference sequence).

This clonotype was counted ten times or more. As DNA, the CDR3 is TGTGCCAGCAGCTTGGGGGCGTTAGCCGGGGACGAGCAGTACTTC. Translated: CASSLGALAGDEQYF. V usage is TRBV5-4 and J usage is TRBJ2-7; the D gene is possibly TRBD2 (5 bases). CDR3 length equals 15 residues. V lost 0 bases to trimming and J lost 5 bases, with 15 bases between them. Germline V gives CDR1 SGHNT, CDR2 YYREEE (reference sequence).

This clonotype was found many times. V and J are TRBV4-1 and TRBJ2-3; 8 bases fit TRBD2. Germline lookup yields CDR1 MGHRA and CDR2 YSYEKL. This CDR3 comprises 16 residues. V dropped 1 base and J dropped 6; count of bases not matched to a gene: 9. The CDR3 protein is CASSQGGGRRVDTQYF. CDR3 DNA sequence: TGCGCCAGCAGCCAAGGAGGCGGGAGGCGGGTCGATACGCAGTATTTT.

Many counts were recorded for this clonotype. The V gene is TRBV4-1, the J gene TRBJ2-1; D uncertain. V lost 2 bases and J 9 bases, leaving 11 bases between the germline ends. CDR1 and CDR2 from the germline V gene are MGHRA and YSYEKL. The CDR3 length is 13 residues. The CDR3 nucleotides read TGCGCCAGCAGCCAATCGAAGTCTTTTGAGCAGTTCTTC. It translates to CASSQSKSFEQFF.

The rearrangement links TRBV6-5 to TRBJ1-6; D is ambiguous. V was trimmed by 4 bases and J by 10 bases, leaving 11 bases between them. Looked up from germline, CDR1 is MNHEY and CDR2 is SVGAGI. The CDR3 has 13 residues. The CDR3 is CASSSVGGSPLHF. CDR3 nucleotide sequence: TGTGCCAGCAGTTCGGTCGGAGGATCACCCCTCCACTTT.

In its sample, this clonotype was seen many times. The chain carries TRBV6-2 or TRBV6-3 and TRBJ2-6, with D tentatively TRBD2 (6 bases). Germline V gives CDR1 MNHEY, CDR2 SVGEGT. Deletions cut 2 bases from V and 2 bases from J, with 10 bases between. The CDR3 length is 16 residues. The CDR3 sequence is CASSYTPGAGANVLTF. The CDR3 bases are TGTGCCAGCAGTTACACCCCGGGAGCTGGGGCCAACGTCCTGACTTTC.

DNA for the CDR3: TGTGCCAGCAGCGACCAAATGACTAGCGGGAGCGCAGATACGCAGTATTTT. As protein: CASSDQMTSGSADTQYF. The rearrangement links TRBV7-2 to TRBJ2-3; TRBD2 agrees at 12 bases. The CDR3 totals 17 residues. The V segment lost 5 bases and the J segment 4 bases; nucleotides outside the gene matches: 10. The germline gives CDR1 SGHTA, CDR2 FQGNSA.

This rearrangement joins TRBV20-1 to TRBJ2-3; D is uncertain. V lost 3 bases and J lost 2, with 3 bases in between. The CDR3 length is 11 residues. The V gene's germline CDR1 is DFQATT and CDR2 SNEGSKA (reference sequence). The CDR3 sequence: CSASNTDTQYF. CDR3 in DNA: TGCAGTGCTAGCAACACAGATACGCAGTATTTT.

The V and J genes are TRBV7-9 and TRBJ2-5; a possible D gene is TRBD1 (5 bases). The ends were cut back, 8 bases at V and 1 base at J, with 11 bases in the middle. The CDR3 has 13 residues. Germline lookup yields CDR1 SEHNR and CDR2 FQNEAQ (reference sequence). CDR3 bases: TGTGCCAGCGGGCAGGGCCGCCAAGAGACCCAGTACTTC. Its protein is CASGQGRQETQYF.

This clonotype was observed at least ten times. V is TRBV3-1 and J is TRBJ2-3; TRBD2 might be the D (6 bases). Trimming removed 2 bases from V and 2 bases from J, with 11 bases in between. This CDR3 is built from 15 residues. Germline V CDR1 and CDR2: LGHDT, YNNKEL (reference sequence). CDR3 sequence: CASSQTSLPTDTQYF. DNA of the CDR3: TGTGCCAGCAGCCAAACTAGCCTTCCCACAGATACGCAGTATTTT.